This section outlines one TCR beta chain sequence together with its context. The antigen remains undetermined. Other DNA sequences in the same sample also yield this CDR3. The entry originates in a study of cytomegalovirus exposure and HLA in healthy donors. General study results and limits: Later on, an analysis showed TCR association rates differing by HLA locus, with DRB1 the most and HLA-C the fewest. Altogether, some 170 TCR beta chains were recorded as cytomegalovirus-associated.

Trimming took off 3 bases at V and 7 bases at J, with 10 bases between the two ends. Per germline, CDR1 LNHDA and CDR2 SQIVND (reference sequence). The length of the CDR3 is 13 residues. There were likely unrecorded immune exposures, though donors were nominally healthy when sampled. A multiplex PCR was run with 60 Vbeta primers and 13 Jbeta primers. The protocol was immunoSEQ multiplex PCR, while the TCRdb copy is restricted to in-frame clones and leaves out a portion. The table records some 130,000 clones, about 80% of them present only once. Sequencing used PBMCs. The clonotype originates from a man aged 30-40 years in good health and CMV-seronegative. This chain connects TRBV19 to TRBJ1-5; a possible D gene is TRBD1 (5 bases). The CDR3 spells CASSIGGGQPQHF. The CDR3 region has the DNA TGTGCCAGTAGTATTGGCGGGGGGCAGCCCCAGCATTTT.